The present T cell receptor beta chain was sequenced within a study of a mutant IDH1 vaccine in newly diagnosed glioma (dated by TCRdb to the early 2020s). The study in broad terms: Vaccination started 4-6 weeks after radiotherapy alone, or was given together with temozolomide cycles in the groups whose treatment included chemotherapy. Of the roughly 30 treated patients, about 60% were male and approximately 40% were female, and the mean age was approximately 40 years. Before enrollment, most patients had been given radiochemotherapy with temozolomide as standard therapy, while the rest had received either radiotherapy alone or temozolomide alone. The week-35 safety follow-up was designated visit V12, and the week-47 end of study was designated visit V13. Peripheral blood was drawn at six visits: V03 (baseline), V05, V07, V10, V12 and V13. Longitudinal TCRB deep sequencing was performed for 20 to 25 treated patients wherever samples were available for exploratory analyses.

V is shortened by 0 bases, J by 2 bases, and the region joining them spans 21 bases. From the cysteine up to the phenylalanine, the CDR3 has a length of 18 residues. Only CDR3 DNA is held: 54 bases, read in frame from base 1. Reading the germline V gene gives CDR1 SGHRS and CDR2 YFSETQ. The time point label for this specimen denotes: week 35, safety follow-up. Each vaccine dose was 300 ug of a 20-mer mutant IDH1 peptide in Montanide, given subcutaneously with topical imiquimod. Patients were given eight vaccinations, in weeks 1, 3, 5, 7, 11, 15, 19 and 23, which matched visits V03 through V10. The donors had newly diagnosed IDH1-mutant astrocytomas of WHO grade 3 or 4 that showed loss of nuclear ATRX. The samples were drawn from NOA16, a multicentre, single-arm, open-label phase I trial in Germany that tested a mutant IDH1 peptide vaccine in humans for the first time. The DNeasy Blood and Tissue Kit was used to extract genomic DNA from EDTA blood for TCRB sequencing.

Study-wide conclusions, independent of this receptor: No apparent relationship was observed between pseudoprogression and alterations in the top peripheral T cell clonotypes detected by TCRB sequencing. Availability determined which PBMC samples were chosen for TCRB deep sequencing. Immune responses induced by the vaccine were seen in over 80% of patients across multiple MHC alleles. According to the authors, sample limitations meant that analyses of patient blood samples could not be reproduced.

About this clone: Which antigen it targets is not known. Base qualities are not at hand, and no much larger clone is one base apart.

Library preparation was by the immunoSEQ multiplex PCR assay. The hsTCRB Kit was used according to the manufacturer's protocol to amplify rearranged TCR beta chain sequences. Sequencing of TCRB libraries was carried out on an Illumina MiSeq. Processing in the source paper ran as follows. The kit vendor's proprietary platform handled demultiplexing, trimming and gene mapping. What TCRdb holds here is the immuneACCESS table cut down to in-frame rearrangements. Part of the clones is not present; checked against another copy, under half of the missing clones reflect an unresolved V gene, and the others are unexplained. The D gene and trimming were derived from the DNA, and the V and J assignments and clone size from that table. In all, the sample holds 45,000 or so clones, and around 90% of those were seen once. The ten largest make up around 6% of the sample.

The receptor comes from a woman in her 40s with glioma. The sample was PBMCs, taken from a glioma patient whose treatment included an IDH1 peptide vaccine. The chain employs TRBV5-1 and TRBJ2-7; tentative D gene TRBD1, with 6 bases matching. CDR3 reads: CASSLGILRDISTYEQYF. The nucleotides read TGCGCCAGCAGCTTGGGAATCCTCCGGGACATAAGCACCTACGAGCAGTACTTC.